A selection of T cell receptor beta chains follows, all from one sample in a study of memory CD8 T cells in hepatitis C reinfection. The method was immunoSEQ multiplex PCR; TCRdb's version includes in-frame clones alone and lacks a portion of them. The repertoire consists of 46,000 or so clones, with about 88% occurring once and the leading ten covering under 0.9%. Sequencing used naive CD8+ T cells sorted from blood. These TCRs come from a man between 18 and 35 years old with hepatitis C virus infection. CDR3s include the opening cysteine and the closing phenylalanine or tryptophan. D genes are given only for firm matches. A row's size may be missing; if present it is once, few, many or a size class.

v_gene: TRBV10-2; abundance: once; j_gene: TRBJ2-3; d_gene: TRBD1; CDR3aa: CASSGSPGQPSTDTQYF; CDR3nt: TGCGCCAGCAGTGGGTCACCGGGACAGCCTAGCACAGATACGCAGTATTTT
v_gene: TRBV7-8; abundance: .; j_gene: TRBJ1-1; d_gene: .; CDR3aa: CASSLAWEGGTEAFF; CDR3nt: TGTGCCAGCAGCTTAGCGTGGGAGGGAGGCACTGAAGCTTTCTTT
v_gene: TRBV7-9; abundance: .; j_gene: TRBJ2-2; d_gene: TRBD2; CDR3aa: CASSFSGGTGELFF; CDR3nt: TGTGCCAGCAGCTTTAGCGGGGGCACCGGGGAGCTGTTTTTT
v_gene: TRBV6-5; abundance: .; j_gene: TRBJ2-1; d_gene: TRBD1; CDR3aa: CASSPGTGVNEQFF; CDR3nt: TGTGCCAGCAGCCCCGGGACAGGGGTCAATGAGCAGTTCTTC
v_gene: TRBV6-4; abundance: .; j_gene: TRBJ2-3; d_gene: .; CDR3aa: CARSGGSCTDTQYF; CDR3nt: TGTGCCCGGTCAGGAGGGAGTTGCACAGATACGCAGTATTTT
v_gene: TRBV7-9; abundance: .; j_gene: TRBJ2-1; d_gene: .; CDR3aa: CASSLGRSEQFF; CDR3nt: TGTGCCAGCAGCTTAGGACGGAGTGAGCAGTTCTTC
v_gene: TRBV10-2; abundance: .; j_gene: TRBJ2-2; d_gene: .; CDR3aa: CASSPTGIRTGELFF; CDR3nt: TGCGCCAGCAGCCCCACAGGGATTCGGACCGGGGAGCTGTTTTTT
v_gene: TRBV9; abundance: .; j_gene: TRBJ2-1; d_gene: TRBD2; CDR3aa: CASSHRGLAGGNEQFF; CDR3nt: TGTGCCAGCAGCCACCGCGGACTAGCGGGGGGAAATGAGCAGTTCTTC
v_gene: TRBV19; abundance: .; j_gene: TRBJ1-1; d_gene: .; CDR3aa: CASSSAWGQGTEAFF; CDR3nt: TGTGCCAGTAGTAGCGCTTGGGGGCAGGGAACTGAAGCTTTCTTT
v_gene: TRBV4-1; abundance: .; j_gene: TRBJ1-1; d_gene: .; CDR3aa: CASSQVRLNTEAFF; CDR3nt: TGCGCCAGCAGCCAAGTCAGATTGAACACTGAAGCTTTCTTT
v_gene: TRBV7-9; abundance: .; j_gene: TRBJ2-7; d_gene: TRBD2; CDR3aa: CASTDRDYEEQYF; CDR3nt: TGTGCCAGCACCGACCGGGACTATGAGGAGCAGTACTTC
v_gene: TRBV10-2; abundance: .; j_gene: TRBJ2-3; d_gene: .; CDR3aa: CASSGGDTDTQYF; CDR3nt: TGCGCCAGCAGTGGGGGGGACACAGATACGCAGTATTTT
v_gene: TRBV6-1; abundance: few; j_gene: TRBJ1-1; d_gene: TRBD1; CDR3aa: CASSGGQGLGEAFF; CDR3nt: TGTGCCAGCAGTGGGGGACAGGGGTTGGGGGAAGCTTTCTTT
v_gene: TRBV25-1; abundance: .; j_gene: TRBJ2-1; d_gene: TRBD2; CDR3aa: CASSPVSGMDEQFF; CDR3nt: TGTGCCAGCAGTCCGGTTAGCGGGATGGATGAGCAGTTCTTC
v_gene: TRBV7-9; abundance: .; j_gene: TRBJ2-2; d_gene: TRBD1; CDR3aa: CASSRDRANTGELFF; CDR3nt: TGTGCCAGCAGCCGGGACAGGGCGAACACCGGGGAGCTGTTTTTT
v_gene: TRBV6-5; abundance: once; j_gene: TRBJ1-1; d_gene: .; CDR3aa: CASSYPLLNTEAFF; CDR3nt: TGTGCCAGCAGTTACCCACTATTGAACACTGAAGCTTTCTTT
v_gene: TRBV28; abundance: .; j_gene: TRBJ2-7; d_gene: .; CDR3aa: CASSFMSTGTYEQYF; CDR3nt: TGTGCCAGCAGTTTCATGTCGACAGGAACCTACGAGCAGTACTTC
v_gene: TRBV21-1; abundance: .; j_gene: TRBJ1-1; d_gene: .; CDR3aa: CASSKMDRVGAFF; CDR3nt: TGTGCCAGCAGCAAAATGGACAGGGTTGGAGCTTTCTTT
v_gene: TRBV27; abundance: .; j_gene: TRBJ2-7; d_gene: .; CDR3aa: CASSYTGNEQYF; CDR3nt: TGTGCCAGCAGCTATACAGGGAACGAGCAGTACTTC
v_gene: TRBV30; abundance: .; j_gene: TRBJ1-2; d_gene: .; CDR3aa: CAWTLGGAYGYTF; CDR3nt: TGTGCCTGGACCCTGGGAGGGGCATATGGCTACACCTTC
v_gene: TRBV28; abundance: .; j_gene: TRBJ1-6; d_gene: .; CDR3aa: CASSSPSGTFDSPLHF; CDR3nt: TGTGCCAGCAGTTCCCCTTCCGGGACATTTGATTCACCCCTCCACTTT
v_gene: TRBV2; abundance: .; j_gene: TRBJ2-7; d_gene: TRBD2; CDR3aa: CASRIPGGEQYF; CDR3nt: TGTGCCAGCAGGATCCCGGGAGGCGAGCAGTACTTC
v_gene: TRBV9; abundance: .; j_gene: TRBJ1-2; d_gene: .; CDR3aa: CASSAWEGRSYGYTF; CDR3nt: TGTGCCAGCAGCGCGTGGGAGGGACGAAGCTATGGCTACACCTTC
v_gene: TRBV6-5; abundance: .; j_gene: TRBJ1-1; d_gene: TRBD1; CDR3aa: CASTSDRVNTEAFF; CDR3nt: TGTGCCAGCACCTCGGACAGGGTGAACACTGAAGCTTTCTTT
v_gene: TRBV6-1; abundance: .; j_gene: TRBJ2-1; d_gene: .; CDR3aa: CASSSVAGNEQFF; CDR3nt: TGTGCCAGCAGTTCCGTGGCAGGCAATGAGCAGTTCTTC
v_gene: TRBV7-9; abundance: .; j_gene: TRBJ2-3; d_gene: .; CDR3aa: CATTIQTTDTQYF; CDR3nt: TGTGCCACCACCATACAAACCACAGATACGCAGTATTTT
v_gene: TRBV11-2; abundance: .; j_gene: TRBJ2-5; d_gene: TRBD1; CDR3aa: CASSWTGGQETQYF; CDR3nt: TGTGCCAGCAGCTGGACAGGGGGCCAAGAGACCCAGTACTTC
v_gene: TRBV9; abundance: .; j_gene: TRBJ1-5; d_gene: .; CDR3aa: CASSAFDTSNQPQHF; CDR3nt: TGTGCCAGCAGCGCTTTTGACACGTCCAATCAGCCCCAGCATTTT
v_gene: TRBV29-1; abundance: .; j_gene: TRBJ2-1; d_gene: TRBD2; CDR3aa: CSVGLADYNEQFF; CDR3nt: TGCAGCGTTGGACTAGCGGATTACAATGAGCAGTTCTTC
v_gene: TRBV5-1; abundance: once; j_gene: TRBJ2-7; d_gene: .; CDR3aa: CASSILDSLSYEQYF; CDR3nt: TGCGCCAGCAGCATTCTGGACAGCCTCTCCTACGAGCAGTACTTC
v_gene: TRBV27; abundance: .; j_gene: TRBJ1-2; d_gene: TRBD1; CDR3aa: CASMTRTGLNGYTF; CDR3nt: TGTGCCAGCATGACTCGGACAGGGTTAAATGGCTACACCTTC
v_gene: TRBV27; abundance: once; j_gene: TRBJ2-7; d_gene: TRBD2; CDR3aa: CASSLFGGSAYEQYF; CDR3nt: TGTGCCAGCAGTTTATTCGGCGGGAGTGCGTACGAGCAGTACTTC
v_gene: TRBV7-9; abundance: once; j_gene: TRBJ1-1; d_gene: .; CDR3aa: CASSLGGTGNTEAFF; CDR3nt: TGTGCCAGCAGCTTAGGAGGTACCGGGAACACTGAAGCTTTCTTT
v_gene: TRBV2; abundance: .; j_gene: TRBJ2-7; d_gene: TRBD2; CDR3aa: CASSALAGASYEQYF; CDR3nt: TGTGCCAGCAGCGCCCTAGCGGGGGCTTCCTACGAGCAGTACTTC
v_gene: TRBV18; abundance: .; j_gene: TRBJ1-1; d_gene: .; CDR3aa: CASSPPVGTEAFF; CDR3nt: TGTGCCAGCTCACCACCAGTCGGGACTGAAGCTTTCTTT
v_gene: TRBV7-2; abundance: .; j_gene: TRBJ2-3; d_gene: .; CDR3aa: CASSDVLGTDTQYF; CDR3nt: TGTGCCAGCTCAGATGTGCTCGGCACAGATACGCAGTATTTT
v_gene: TRBV28; abundance: .; j_gene: TRBJ2-3; d_gene: .; CDR3aa: CASSADKDTQYF; CDR3nt: TGTGCCAGCAGTGCCGACAAAGATACGCAGTATTTT
v_gene: TRBV4-3; abundance: few; j_gene: TRBJ2-2; d_gene: .; CDR3aa: CASSQGRANTGELFF; CDR3nt: TGCGCCAGCAGCCAAGGCAGGGCGAACACCGGGGAGCTGTTTTTT
v_gene: TRBV6-1; abundance: .; j_gene: TRBJ1-6; d_gene: TRBD1; CDR3aa: CASRPGQGASPLHF; CDR3nt: TGTGCCAGCAGGCCCGGACAGGGTGCTTCACCCCTCCACTTT
v_gene: TRBV7-9; abundance: .; j_gene: TRBJ2-1; d_gene: .; CDR3aa: CASSSSTAPPEQFF; CDR3nt: TGTGCCAGCAGCTCATCGACAGCCCCACCTGAGCAGTTCTTC
v_gene: TRBV19; abundance: once; j_gene: TRBJ2-1; d_gene: TRBD2; CDR3aa: CASSIRGGPYNEQFF; CDR3nt: TGTGCCAGTAGTATCCGGGGGGGGCCATACAATGAGCAGTTCTTC
v_gene: TRBV13; abundance: .; j_gene: TRBJ1-1; d_gene: .; CDR3aa: CASSSPLGQTEAFF; CDR3nt: TGTGCCAGCAGCTCGCCGTTAGGACAGACTGAAGCTTTCTTT
v_gene: TRBV6-5; abundance: .; j_gene: TRBJ2-1; d_gene: .; CDR3aa: CASSPAPGYNEQFF; CDR3nt: TGTGCCAGCAGCCCGGCCCCGGGTTACAATGAGCAGTTCTTC